This TCR beta chain emerged from a study of T-cell reconstitution after alpha-beta-depleted transplantation in children. TCRbeta library preparation incorporated unique molecular identifiers. MiXCR was run by TCRdb on the PCR reads, yielding one entry per CDR3 protein. The table lists around 670,000 distinct CDR3 sequences, roughly 14% of them singletons. Study-wide results and limits: Some patients' high day-60 TCRbeta diversity was traced to surviving recipient T cells and thymic progenitors. Expanded graft clones numbering several hundred reportedly gave rise to alpha-beta T cells about two months after transplant. A year post-transplant, T-cell counts and diversity derived mostly from newly produced T cells.

There are a few counts of this clonotype. Antigen specificity is unknown. An end of the junction does not agree with germline; a read error may underlie this. The CDR3 is made up of 11 amino acids. Looked up from germline, CDR1 is SGHDT and CDR2 is YYEEEE. The chain carries TRBV5-6 and TRBJ2-1; 7 bases fit TRBD2. Material: PBMCs, obtained before TCRalphabeta/CD19-depleted stem cell transplant. This sequence was found in a girl aged 2 to 10 with congenital amegakaryocytic thrombocytopenia, due to receive a stem cell transplant. CDR3 nucleotide sequence: TGTGCCAGCAGCTTGGCGGGACTAACCTCTTTC. It encodes CASSLAGLTSF.